The next 5 T cell receptor beta chains were all read from a single sample in a study of T cells after yellow fever vaccination. MiXCR, run by TCRdb on the 5' RACE reads, gives a single entry per CDR3 protein. This sample has 150,000 to 200,000 distinct CDR3 sequences, with approximately 6.2% found just once. The source material was CD4+ T cells sorted from PBMCs, sampled on the day of the first yellow fever vaccination. Every receptor here comes from a man aged 18 to 35 who received the YFV17D yellow fever vaccine.

This clonotype was counted at least ten times. This sequence joins TRBV4-2 and TRBJ1-6; D is uncertain. Looked up from germline, CDR1 is LGHNA and CDR2 is YNFKEQ. This CDR3 has 15 residues. The ends were cut back, 1 base at V and 10 bases at J, with 14 bases in the middle. CDR3 nucleotides: TGTGCCAGCAGCCAAGCTACGGGCAAGGGATCACCCCTCCACTTT. Its translation: CASSQATGKGSPLHF.

A word on this clonotype: This clone may be a read error of a much larger clone one base away. The rearrangement uses TRBV23-1 and TRBJ2-7; 7 bases align to TRBD2. TRBV23-1 is noted as an ORF with a role that remains uncertain. J lost 1 base, V lost 7 bases, and 4 bases had no gene match. CDR3 length equals 13 residues. The CDR3 region has the DNA TGCGCCAGCAAGGGGAGGGTGTCCTACGAGCAGTACGTC. Translating it yields CASKGRVSYEQYV.

This clonotype was counted ten times or more. The chain links TRBV7-2 to TRBJ1-4; possible D gene TRBD1, 5 bases. Trimming left V 3 bases short and J 8 bases short, with 13 bases between. Germline CDR1 is SGHTA and CDR2 is FQGNSA. The CDR3 loop spans 14 amino acids. CDR3 sequence: CASSFGARREKLFF. The CDR3 DNA sequence: TGTGCCAGCAGCTTCGGGGCCCGTCGGGAAAAACTGTTTTTT.

The chain carries TRBV5-4 and TRBJ2-3; the match to TRBD2 covers 12 bases. Germline V lookup: CDR1 SGHNT, CDR2 YYREEE (reference sequence). Trimming at V came to 2 bases and at J to 5 bases, leaving 9 bases not matched to a gene. This CDR3 is built from 17 residues. CDR3 protein: CASSFRASGGAGDTQYF. CDR3 nucleotide sequence: TGTGCCAGCAGCTTCAGGGCTAGCGGGGGGGCCGGAGATACGCAGTATTTT.

This clonotype was detected ten times or more. This sequence joins TRBV6-5 and TRBJ1-4; D might be TRBD1 (5 bases). Trimming left V 6 bases short and J 3 bases short, with 11 bases between. CDR1 is MNHEY and CDR2 is SVGAGI in the germline V gene. CDR3 length equals 14 residues. CDR3 in DNA: TGTGCCAGCAGGCCCACGGGGCCTAATGAAAAACTGTTTTTT. Translated: CASRPTGPNEKLFF.